The next 22 T cell receptor beta chains were all read from a single sample in a study of T-cell memory formation after mild COVID-19. TCRdb re-called the 5' RACE reads with MiXCR, one entry per CDR3 protein. The data contain 540,000 or so distinct CDR3 sequences, around 21% of them singletons. What was sequenced was PBMCs or a T cell subset sorted from them (not recorded which). These TCRs come from an adult woman who had mild COVID-19 (a few samples of this study predate the infection). Cell type and time point are not known.

V gene TRBV29-1 combines with J gene TRBJ2-4, with 7 bases aligning to TRBD2. This CDR3 comprises 13 residues. V trimming: 7 bases; J trimming: 4 bases; junction bases outside the gene matches: 7. The V gene's germline CDR1 is SQVTM and CDR2 ANQGSEA. The CDR3 DNA is TGCAGCGGGAGGGGAGGGAGTAAAAACATTCAGTACTTC. It specifies CSGRGGSKNIQYF.

This clonotype was seen more than once but under ten times. V and J are TRBV19 and TRBJ2-2; no clear D. This CDR3 comprises 15 residues. In germline, CDR1 is LNHDA, CDR2 SQIVND (reference sequence). The V gene lost 5 bases and the J gene lost 4 bases, with 14 bases spanning the gap. The CDR3: CASSRNTLGTGELFF. The CDR3 nucleotides are TGTGCCAGTAGTCGTAATACCTTAGGCACCGGGGAGCTGTTTTTT.

The genes are TRBV6-6 and TRBJ1-1; 11 nucleotides align to TRBD1. Trimming took 6 bases from V and 0 from J; bases not matched to a gene: 12. The CDR3 is made up of 18 amino acids. Looked up from germline, CDR1 is MNHNY and CDR2 is SVGAGI (reference sequence). The CDR3 sequence: CASSAAGTGGFLNTEAFF. The CDR3 coding sequence is TGTGCCAGCAGCGCCGCCGGGACAGGGGGTTTTTTGAACACTGAAGCTTTCTTT.

The chain joins TRBV5-4 to TRBJ2-1; D unclear. The CDR3 extends over 16 amino acids. V was pared by 1 base and J by 5 bases, with 16 bases between. Germline V lookup: CDR1 SGHNT, CDR2 YYREEE (reference sequence). CDR3: CASSLPGTKFDNEQFF. The CDR3 DNA follows: TGTGCCAGCAGCTTGCCGGGTACAAAGTTTGACAATGAGCAGTTCTTC.

This clonotype showed up just a few times. The CDR3 is CASSFPTGGDRVSNSPLHF. For the CDR3, the DNA is TGTGCCAGCAGCTTTCCGACCGGCGGGGACAGGGTCTCCAATTCACCCCTCCACTTT. This chain connects TRBV7-8 to TRBJ1-6, with TRBD1 identical over 9 bases. Germline loops: CDR1 SGHVS, CDR2 FQNEAQ. Germline trimming cut 3 bases from V and 7 bases from J; bases unmatched to any gene: 16. The CDR3 extends over 19 amino acids.

This clonotype was observed a handful of times. The chain is built from TRBV7-2 and TRBJ2-7; 8 bases match TRBD2. The CDR3 extends over 13 amino acids. The trim removed 1 base at V and 11 bases at J, leaving 7 bases unmatched. The germline CDR1 and CDR2 sequences are SGHTA and FQGNSA. The CDR3 sequence is CASSLVEREREYF. The CDR3 bases are TGTGCCAGCAGCTTAGTGGAGCGGGAGAGGGAGTACTTC.

This chain links TRBV7-8 with TRBJ2-1, with D possibly matching TRBD2 (5 bases). Germline V gene data show CDR1 as SGHVS and CDR2 as FQNEAQ. The germline V and J ends were trimmed by 2 bases and 0 bases, with 14 bases remaining between them. The CDR3 runs 17 residues. CDR3 DNA sequence: TGTGCCAGCAGCTTACCCGGACTCCCGGGCTCCTACAATGAGCAGTTCTTC. Translated, it gives CASSLPGLPGSYNEQFF.

The chain is built from TRBV7-2 and TRBJ1-3; TRBD1 might be the D (6 bases). V was cut by 5 bases and J by 2 bases, with 13 bases left in between. The CDR3 is made up of 15 amino acids. Germline V gives CDR1 SGHTA, CDR2 FQGNSA. The DNA for the CDR3 is TGTGCCAGCAGCCACCGACAGGTCCCTGGAAACACCATATATTTT. As protein: CASSHRQVPGNTIYF.

The chain has TRBV5-1 and TRBJ2-5; 9 positions agree with TRBD2. Trimming removed 2 bases from V and 5 bases from J; junction bases left unmatched: 4. Germline V gives CDR1 SGHRS, CDR2 YFSETQ. This CDR3 region has 14 residues. The CDR3 nucleotides read TGCGCCAGCAGCTTACTAGCGGGTCCTGAGACCCAGTACTTC. It is translated as CASSLLAGPETQYF.

This clonotype was detected only a few times. This chain connects TRBV5-1 to TRBJ1-1; D perhaps matches TRBD1 (5 bases). This CDR3 is 14 amino acids long. V was cut by 5 bases and J by 1 base, with 12 bases left in between. Germline CDR1 and CDR2: SGHRS and YFSETQ. In nucleotides, the CDR3 is TGCGCCAGCAGGACATCGACAGAGAACACTGAAGCTTTCTTT. This sequence encodes CASRTSTENTEAFF.

This clonotype came up a few times. This sequence joins TRBV5-1 and TRBJ1-4, with D unresolved. Germline CDR1 is SGHRS and CDR2 is YFSETQ. The CDR3 contains 14 residues. V lost 5 bases and J lost 8, with 16 bases in between. The CDR3: CASRGAGVMEKLFF. CDR3 in DNA: TGCGCCAGCAGAGGAGCCGGGGTGATGGAAAAACTGTTTTTT.

This clonotype showed up just a few times. This rearrangement joins TRBV29-1 to TRBJ2-3; 7 bases agree with TRBD1. CDR1 is SQVTM and CDR2 is ANQGSEA in the germline V gene. V lost 6 bases and J lost 2; bases outside the gene matches: 26. The length of the CDR3 is 20 residues. The chain's CDR3 is CSVRSEAWRTGASNTDTQYF. The CDR3 region has the DNA TGCAGCGTCCGATCTGAAGCTTGGCGTACAGGGGCCTCCAACACAGATACGCAGTATTTT.

This chain connects TRBV7-8 to TRBJ1-1, with 7 bases that match TRBD1. The junction had 13 bases not matched to a gene; V was cut back by 0 bases and J by 6 bases. This CDR3 spans 17 amino acids. Per germline, CDR1 SGHVS and CDR2 FQNEAQ. DNA for the CDR3: TGTGCCAGCAGCTTAGCTTTACCCTGGACAGGCGCTCCTGAAGCTTTCTTT. Encoded protein: CASSLALPWTGAPEAFF. Full variable domain (rest looked up from reference TRBV7-8 and TRBJ1-1): GAGVSQSPRYKVAKRGQDVALRCDPISGHVSLFWYQQALGQGPEFLTYFQNEAQLDKSGLPSDRFFAERPEGSVSTLKIQRTQQEDSAVYLCASSLALPWTGAPEAFFGQGTRLTVV.

There are a few counts of this clonotype. The genes are TRBV5-1 and TRBJ2-1, with D tentatively TRBD2 (6 bases). Trimming left V 0 bases short and J 3 bases short, with 13 bases between. The CDR3 extends over 16 amino acids. CDR1 and CDR2 (germline): SGHRS, YFSETQ. Here the CDR3 reads CASSLAGGAVYNEQFF. The CDR3 nucleotides read TGCGCCAGCAGCTTGGCCGGAGGGGCGGTCTACAATGAGCAGTTCTTC.

This clonotype was recorded a few times. The chain joins TRBV30 to TRBJ2-1; 10 bases are shared with TRBD2. V shed 3 bases, J shed 12 bases, and the junction held 8 bases outside the gene matches. The CDR3 is 13 amino acids. CDR1 is GTSNPN, CDR2 SVGIG, per germline (reference sequence). The CDR3 DNA is TGTGCCTGGAGCAAAGCGGGAGGGATCGGGCAGTTCTTC. It is translated as CAWSKAGGIGQFF. The full variable domain, completed using reference TRBV30 and TRBJ2-1, is SQTIHQWPATLVQPVGSPLSLECTVEGTSNPNLYWYRQAAGRGLQLLFYSVGIGQISSEVPQNLSASRPQDRQFILSSKKLLLSDSGFYLCAWSKAGGIGQFFGPGTRLTVL.

The chain joins TRBV9 to TRBJ2-1; 15 nucleotides align to TRBD2. J gave up 0 bases and V 4 bases, and 2 bases lay outside the gene matches. Germline CDR1 SGDLS, CDR2 YYNGEE. CDR3 length: 17 amino acids. DNA of the CDR3: TGTGCCAGCAGCTCGGGACTAGCGGGGGGCTCCTACAATGAGCAGTTCTTC. Translating gives CASSSGLAGGSYNEQFF.

This clonotype was observed a handful of times. The rearrangement joins TRBV11-2 to TRBJ2-7; D not resolved. The length of the CDR3 is 10 residues. CDR1 and CDR2 from the germline V gene are SGHAT and FQNNGV. V was clipped by 5 bases and J by 4 bases, with 3 bases between them. As DNA, the CDR3 is TGTGCCAGCAGCGAGTACGAGCAGTACTTC. Translated: CASSEYEQYF.

This clonotype was recorded a few times. V gene TRBV10-3 combines with J gene TRBJ1-5, with D maybe TRBD1 (5 bases). Germline V lookup: CDR1 ENHRY, CDR2 SYGVKD. V was pared by 4 bases and J by 2 bases, with 12 bases between. CDR3 size: 15 residues. Here the CDR3 reads CAISVGADGNQPQHF. DNA for the CDR3: TGTGCCATCAGTGTAGGGGCAGATGGCAATCAGCCCCAGCATTTT.

The chain carries TRBV6-5 and TRBJ2-2; 9 positions match TRBD2. Germline CDR1 and CDR2: MNHEY and SVGAGI. Trimming removed 8 bases from V and 12 bases from J; junction bases left unmatched: 28. This CDR3 is 19 amino acids long. In DNA form, the CDR3 reads TGTGCCAGCTTCCAACCCGGGCAGAGTCGGCGGGAGGGCCACGCGCAGCTGTTTTTT. It yields the protein CASFQPGQSRREGHAQLFF.

The V call is TRBV20-1, the J call TRBJ1-1; TRBD1 agrees at 7 bases. Germline V lookup: CDR1 DFQATT, CDR2 SNEGSKA (reference sequence). The CDR3 sequence is 13 residues long. J lost 7 bases, V lost 0 bases, and 5 bases had no gene match. CDR3 DNA: TGCAGTGCTAGAGATATACAGGGGATTGAAGCTTTCTTT. Protein: CSARDIQGIEAFF.

This rearrangement joins TRBV29-1 to TRBJ2-6, with D unresolved. Trimming shortened V by 5 bases and J by 0 bases, and 14 bases separated the two germline ends. The length of the CDR3 is 16 residues. Looked up from germline, CDR1 is SQVTM and CDR2 is ANQGSEA. CDR3 DNA: TGCAGCGTTCCCTCCCCCACTTACTCTGGGGCCAACGTCCTGACTTTC. Encoded protein: CSVPSPTYSGANVLTF.

This clonotype was observed a few times. The J gene is TRBJ2-2, the V gene TRBV4-3; TRBD2 is a possible D gene (6 bases). The CDR3 contains 16 residues. V shed 4 bases and J shed 5 bases, with 17 bases lying between them. Germline V lookup: CDR1 LGHNA, CDR2 YSLEER. The CDR3 bases are TGCGCCAGCAGCCGGCAAACCGGGACTCCAACCGGGGAGCTGTTTTTT. It encodes CASSRQTGTPTGELFF.